The rows below give T cell receptor beta chains drawn from one sample of a study of human T cells and chemical hapten exposure. MiXCR, run by TCRdb on the RACE reads, gives a single entry per CDR3 protein. The sample carries tens of thousands of distinct CDR3 sequences, roughly 11% recorded once. Here the sequenced sample was whole blood, taken in connection with sensitization to the hapten diphenylcyclopropenone (DPC). Receptors were obtained from a woman in her fifties or sixties with alopecia areata. Some clones in this sample may be carry-over from other donors' samples. Each CDR3 is given without its conserved first and last residue.

j_gene: TRBJ2-2; v_gene: TRBV12-3/TRBV12-4; CDR3aa: ASSHGGARTGELF
j_gene: TRBJ2-7; v_gene: TRBV5-8; CDR3aa: ASSFGTLTRYEQY
j_gene: TRBJ1-4; v_gene: TRBV20-1; CDR3aa: SARPGQGDEKLF
j_gene: TRBJ1-6; v_gene: TRBV30; CDR3aa: AWMSKGRGADNSPLH
j_gene: TRBJ1-6; v_gene: TRBV18; CDR3aa: ASSPLRGASPLH
j_gene: TRBJ2-2; v_gene: TRBV11-2; CDR3aa: ASSMGTSGSNTGELF
j_gene: TRBJ2-1; v_gene: TRBV29-1; CDR3aa: SAQLAGGHNEQF
j_gene: TRBJ2-7; v_gene: TRBV4-2; CDR3aa: ASSQRLADEQY
j_gene: TRBJ1-5; v_gene: TRBV20-1; CDR3aa: SARVARGNQPQH
j_gene: TRBJ2-6; v_gene: TRBV13; CDR3aa: ASSVNPYFSGANVLT